A selection of T cell receptor beta chains follows, all from one sample in a study of cytomegalovirus exposure and HLA in healthy donors. The data were produced by immunoSEQ multiplex PCR, yet TCRdb's version contains in-frame clones alone and is incomplete. The profile shows approximately 160,000 clones, 68% of them singletons. The sample taken for sequencing was PBMCs. The receptors here all came from a woman aged 40 to 50 in good health and CMV-seropositive. Both conserved end residues are part of each CDR3. Fields, in order: clone size, V gene, J gene, D gene, CDR3 protein, CDR3 DNA. A D gene is named only where the DNA matches it firmly. The size entry is marked missing in some rows and otherwise reads once, few, many or a size class.

>.|TRBV14|TRBJ2-1|.
CASSPSRREQFF
TGTGCCAGCAGCCCCTCGCGGAGAGAGCAGTTCTTC
>.|TRBV28|TRBJ2-7|.
CASRSGSGYEQYF
TGTGCCAGCAGGTCAGGGTCCGGCTACGAGCAGTACTTC
>few|TRBV4-1|TRBJ1-2|.
CASSQFQDGYGYTF
TGCGCCAGCAGCCAATTTCAGGATGGCTATGGCTACACCTTC
>few|TRBV7-2|TRBJ1-3|.
CASSFSSYSGNTIYF
TGTGCCAGCAGCTTTTCGTCTTACTCTGGAAACACCATATATTTT
>.|TRBV29-1|TRBJ2-4|.
CSVEDPLGHLAKNIQYF
TGCAGCGTTGAAGATCCCCTCGGTCATCTAGCCAAAAACATTCAGTACTTC
>.|TRBV10-3|TRBJ1-2|TRBD1
CAITPGQAYGYTF
TGTGCCATCACGCCCGGACAGGCCTATGGCTACACCTTC
>.|TRBV7-2|TRBJ2-7|.
CASRAVGATYEQYF
TGTGCCAGCAGGGCCGTGGGGGCAACCTACGAGCAGTACTTC
>few|TRBV5-4|TRBJ2-3|.
CASSLYEGTDTQYF
TGTGCCAGCAGCTTGTACGAGGGCACAGATACGCAGTATTTT
>.|TRBV29-1|TRBJ2-7|TRBD1
CSVGRGRGQYF
TGCAGCGTCGGCAGGGGGCGGGGGCAGTACTTC
>.|TRBV9|TRBJ2-7|.
CASSVRQGEEQYF
TGTGCCAGCAGCGTAAGGCAGGGCGAGGAGCAGTACTTC
>.|TRBV4-3|TRBJ1-2|.
CASSQDRTSFRGYTF
TGCGCCAGCAGCCAAGACAGGACAAGCTTCCGTGGCTACACCTTC
>once|TRBV5-4|TRBJ2-5|TRBD2
CASSSPFSGSYGGETQYF
TGTGCCAGCAGCTCTCCCTTTAGCGGGAGTTATGGCGGTGAGACCCAGTACTTC
>.|TRBV18|TRBJ1-1|TRBD1
CASTYGQGGTEAFF
TGTGCCAGCACATATGGACAGGGGGGCACTGAAGCTTTCTTT
>.|TRBV5-4|TRBJ2-7|.
CASSLDWFGTPYF
TGTGCCAGCAGCTTGGATTGGTTCGGGACACCGTACTTC
>.|TRBV7-8|TRBJ2-1|.
CASSRTGNNEQFF
TGTGCCAGCAGTCGAACAGGGAACAATGAGCAGTTCTTC
>.|TRBV5-1|TRBJ2-7|TRBD1
CASSLERDRGPGEQYF
TGCGCCAGCAGCTTGGAAAGGGACAGGGGGCCTGGCGAGCAGTACTTC
>.|TRBV7-6|TRBJ1-5|.
CASSLQGINQPQHF
TGTGCCAGCAGCCTTCAGGGGATCAATCAGCCCCAGCATTTT
>.|TRBV4-1|TRBJ1-2|.
CASSQDRQGKGYTF
TGCGCCAGCAGCCAAGATCGCCAGGGAAAGGGCTACACCTTC
>few|TRBV28|TRBJ1-5|TRBD1
CASSTPGQGWGQPQHF
TGTGCCAGCAGCACCCCGGGACAGGGGTGGGGCCAGCCCCAGCATTTT
>.|TRBV28|TRBJ1-1|.
CASTSGGTNTEAFF
TGTGCCAGCACCAGCGGCGGAACGAACACTGAAGCTTTCTTT
>.|TRBV5-4|TRBJ1-2|TRBD1
CASSFTGARISDGYTF
TGTGCCAGCAGCTTCACAGGGGCTCGAATCTCGGATGGCTACACCTTC
>.|TRBV19|TRBJ1-4|.
CASSIAWAANEKLFF
TGTGCCAGTAGTATTGCGTGGGCAGCTAATGAAAAACTGTTTTTT
>.|TRBV4-1|TRBJ2-7|TRBD2
CASSQRTSGSYEQYF
TGCGCCAGCAGCCAGAGGACTAGCGGGAGCTACGAGCAGTACTTC
>.|TRBV18|TRBJ2-7|.
CASSPPVRTAYEQYF
TGTGCCAGCTCACCACCGGTGAGAACAGCCTACGAGCAGTACTTC
>.|TRBV4-3|TRBJ2-1|.
CASSQDPPPGSYEQFF
TGCGCCAGCAGCCAGGATCCCCCCCCCGGGTCATATGAGCAGTTCTTC
>.|TRBV11-3|TRBJ2-3|.
CASSPSGNTDTQYF
TGTGCCAGCAGCCCTTCAGGGAATACAGATACGCAGTATTTT
>few|TRBV11-2|TRBJ2-1|.
CASSYRRAGAFNEQFF
TGTGCCAGCAGCTACCGTCGGGCGGGGGCCTTTAATGAGCAGTTCTTC
>few|TRBV10-3|TRBJ2-7|.
CAISVGFFWRDSYEQYF
TGTGCCATCAGTGTCGGCTTTTTCTGGCGGGACAGCTACGAGCAGTACTTC
>.|TRBV7-9|TRBJ1-4|.
CASSFNGGQEKLFF
TGTGCCAGCAGCTTTAACGGGGGGCAGGAAAAACTGTTTTTT
>.|TRBV5-4|TRBJ1-1|.
CASSYRGGGKPEAFF
TGTGCCAGCAGCTATCGGGGGGGCGGTAAACCTGAAGCTTTCTTT
>.|TRBV5-5|TRBJ2-2|TRBD1
CASTDGTANTGELFF
TGTGCCAGCACCGACGGGACAGCGAACACCGGGGAGCTGTTTTTT
>.|TRBV19|TRBJ1-2|TRBD1
CASSMGQGNYGYTF
TGTGCCAGTAGTATGGGACAGGGTAACTATGGCTACACCTTC
>once|TRBV5-1|TRBJ1-5|.
CASSLGGSNQPQHF
TGCGCCAGCAGCTTAGGGGGTAGCAATCAGCCCCAGCATTTT
>.|TRBV7-2|TRBJ2-7|TRBD2
CASSLGAGAYEQYF
TGTGCCAGCAGCTTAGGAGCGGGAGCCTACGAGCAGTACTTC